This T cell receptor (beta chain) was sequenced for a study of type 1 and type 2 diabetes patients (dated by TCRdb to 2015 to 2016). About the study as a whole: The cohort comprised nine or ten type 1 diabetes patients, four type 2 diabetes patients and about 6 nondiabetic controls recruited in China. A total of more than 15 million paired-end reads were generated across the whole study. Across the study, CD4+ and CD8+ T cells were positively selected from PBMCs by means of CD4 or CD8 MicroBeads on MACS columns. Type 2 diabetes patients were included as a disease comparison group for the type 1 diabetes patients. In the study, high-throughput sequencing was used to profile TCRbeta repertoires so that type 1 diabetes, type 2 diabetes and nondiabetic individuals could be compared. V gene usage was similar between roughly 22-cycle and roughly 25-cycle amplification, suggesting similar primer efficiencies and random PCR bias. The TCRbeta libraries underwent paired-end sequencing on Illumina HiSeq 2000 or MiSeq instruments.

The sequencing machine was an Illumina MiSeq. TCRbeta CDR3 amplification used genomic DNA from the sorted T cell subsets as template. Multiplex PCR with 30 forward and 13 reverse primers amplified the TCRbeta CDR3 region. AMPure XP beads were used to purify the PCR products, after which a second roughly 25-cycle PCR added indices and adaptors. Before sequencing, the libraries were purified from gel with the QIAquick Gel Extraction Kit. The authors processed their data as follows. FLASH was used to merge paired-end reads, and IgBLAST was used to align the merged reads to IMGT V, D and J germline references. Reads with less than 70% alignment identity to germline references were removed, leaving roughly 12,000,000 reads across the study. CDR3 boundaries, reading frame and productivity were assigned according to IMGT definitions. Clones at or above 1% of reads were defined as highly-expanded clones, and diversity was measured by normalized Shannon entropy. Unpaired two-tailed t-tests were used to test for differences in Shannon entropy between groups. The public reads were reprocessed in TCRdb via fastp at Q25 and MiXCR, keeping in-frame beta chains. Every CDR3 protein is listed once, alongside the most common genes and DNA of its rows. These V and J calls derive from TCRdb rather than the authors' analysis. The table for this sample lists around 300,000 distinct CDR3 sequences; roughly 50% of them were counted only once. Around 13% of the sample is held by the ten biggest clonotypes.

What the authors observed across the whole study: Because only a limited number of T2D and control samples were sequenced, some T1D-only HECs might also appear in more T2D or control samples. Type 2 diabetes repertoires showed high diversity, significantly greater than type 1 diabetes repertoires in both CD4+ and CD8+ T cells. Study groups were not matched for age and gender, which possibly biased interpretation. Type 2 diabetes patients had few highly-expanded CD4+ clones (median one), and those clones made up a median 3.9% of reads. Highly correlated V and J gene usage patterns were observed for type 2 diabetes and control samples, with an average of roughly 0.97 between samples.

All diabetic patients met standard classification criteria for type 1 or type 2 diabetes, with glucose and C-peptide assessed by WHO-recommended methods. Exclusion applied to any donor with other autoimmune diseases or infections within the previous four weeks. From each participant, about 10 milliliters of peripheral blood were collected. PBMCs were isolated with LymphoPrep density separation. In regard to this clonotype: Its binding antigen is unknown. No much larger clone exists at a distance of one base, and base qualities are not known.

The sequenced sample consisted of peripheral blood mononuclear cells (PBMCs). This clonotype originated in a man aged 18 to 35 with type 2 diabetes.

The DNA sequence follows: TGTGCCAGCAGCTTAAAGGGTGAGACCCAGTACTTC. This sequence encodes CASSLKGETQYF. The chain employs TRBV7-3 and TRBJ2-5; the D gene is not confidently resolved. Counted from cysteine to phenylalanine, this CDR3 has 12 amino acids. The sequence is cut down to CDR3 DNA, 36 bases in frame from base 1. Taken from the germline V gene, the CDR1 and CDR2 loops are SGHTA and FQGTGA. Relative to germline, V is 1 base shorter and J is 5 bases shorter, with 5 bases between their ends.